This entry is about one T cell receptor (beta chain). A few counts support this clonotype. No cognate antigen has been identified for it. No base qualities exist here, and no much larger clone lies one base off it. From a lookup of the germline V gene, CDR1 and CDR2 are SGHRS and YFSETQ. Reading from cysteine to phenylalanine, the CDR3 counts 16 amino acids. Solely the CDR3 DNA is kept, with 48 bases framed from the first base. Germline trimming: 6 bases from V, 2 bases from J; junction bases outside gene matches: 4. In light of the paper, this sample's time point label describes: 40 to 45 days after influenza vaccine administration. This record belongs to a study of response to subunit inactivated influenza vaccine (dated by TCRdb to 2016 to 2019). For the study in its entirety: Deep quantitative T cell receptor repertoire profiling was used in the study to track responses to a trivalent subunit inactivated influenza vaccine.

General study outcomes and caveats: The authors proposed that each seasonal influenza vaccination may bring in only a limited number of new T cells.

The library was generated by RT-PCR. The sample was run on an Illumina HiSeq 2500. TCRdb reprocessing: public reads trimmed at Q25 with fastp, clones called with MiXCR, in-frame beta chains kept. Rows are unified per CDR3 protein, each entry keeping the most common DNA and genes. The sample yields about 500,000 distinct CDR3 sequences; roughly 13% were counted once. The ten largest account for around 13% of the sample. This sample comprised PBMCs from blood, obtained roughly 6 weeks after vaccination. This receptor was identified in a man aged 50-59 years who received an inactivated influenza vaccine. Donor details come from another sample of the same person, matched by shared clones. This chain is built from TRBV5-1 and TRBJ2-2; TRBD2 aligns with 13 central bases. The bases are TGCGCCAGCACCCGGACTAGCGGGGGAAACACCGGGGAGCTGTTTTTT. Its coded protein is CASTRTSGGNTGELFF.